This T cell receptor (beta chain) was sequenced for a study of cytomegalovirus exposure and HLA in healthy donors. Deletions cut 4 bases from V and 4 bases from J, with 4 bases between. The V gene's germline CDR1 is SNHLY and CDR2 FYNNEI. CDR3 size: 11 residues. 13 Jbeta primers and 60 Vbeta primers were used for the PCR. Data came from immunoSEQ multiplex PCR; TCRdb stores just in-frame clones and leaves some out. The sample carries about 200,000 clones, around 83% recorded once. This clone was counted between two and nine times. Antigen unknown. Other DNA sequences within the sample encode an identical CDR3. General study findings and limits: Accurate prediction of most subjects' HLA-A and HLA-B alleles from TCR beta sequences was reported. A link between a missense DCLRE1C variant and TCR beta V- and J-gene trimming emerged from a later analysis.

The chain uses TRBV2 and TRBJ1-1; the D is unclear. The sequence derives from a woman between 40 and 50 years old in good health and CMV-seronegative. The specimen was PBMCs. The CDR3 DNA follows: TGTGCCAGCAGTGGTAGCACTGAAGCTTTCTTT. The encoded protein is CASSGSTEAFF.